Listed below are T cell receptor beta chains from one sample, sequenced in a study of blood T cell repertoires in COVID-19. The method was immunoSEQ multiplex PCR; TCRdb's version includes in-frame clones alone and lacks a portion of them. The table records around 130,000 clones, 87% of them present only once. Source material: peripheral blood. Receptors originate from a woman aged 55-75 years with acute or convalescent COVID-19. Both conserved end residues are part of each CDR3. Fields, in order: J gene, V gene, D gene, clone size, CDR3 protein, CDR3 DNA. The D gene is left open where the match is weak. Size is stated for part of the rows, as once, few or many counts, or as a class when the clone is expanded.

TRBJ1-2 | TRBV3-1/TRBV3-2 | . | . | CASSPAGGGYGYTF | TGTGCCAGCAGCCCCGCGGGGGGAGGCTATGGCTACACCTTC
TRBJ2-7 | TRBV28 | . | . | CASSLARGFYEQYF | TGTGCCAGCAGCCTCGCCAGGGGTTTCTACGAGCAGTACTTC
TRBJ2-3 | TRBV5-5 | TRBD1 | few | CASSHDRGRNTQYF | TGTGCCAGCAGCCATGACAGGGGGCGAAATACGCAGTATTTT
TRBJ1-5 | TRBV27 | TRBD1 | . | CASSWTGSSNQPQHF | TGTGCCAGCAGCTGGACAGGATCTAGCAATCAGCCCCAGCATTTT
TRBJ2-5 | TRBV14 | TRBD2 | . | CASSQILAGVETQYF | TGTGCCAGCAGCCAAATATTAGCGGGAGTCGAGACCCAGTACTTC
TRBJ1-2 | TRBV24-1 | TRBD1 | . | CATSDPGTGAGGYTF | TGTGCCACCAGTGATCCCGGGACAGGGGCAGGCGGCTACACCTTC
TRBJ2-7 | TRBV2 | TRBD2 | . | CASTPGGEQYF | TGTGCCAGCACCCCGGGGGGGGAGCAGTACTTC
TRBJ1-1 | TRBV19 | TRBD1 | . | CASSIGGQSTEAFF | TGTGCCAGTAGTATAGGGGGACAGAGCACTGAAGCTTTCTTT
TRBJ2-1 | TRBV3-1/TRBV3-2 | TRBD1 | . | CASSRDAGTGGNNEQFF | TGTGCCAGCAGCCGCGACGCCGGGACAGGGGGCAACAATGAGCAGTTCTTC
TRBJ2-1 | TRBV9 | TRBD2 | . | CASSVDRPGLAGVFNEQFF | TGTGCCAGCAGCGTAGATAGGCCGGGACTAGCGGGAGTCTTCAATGAGCAGTTCTTC
TRBJ2-5 | TRBV7-8 | TRBD1 | few | CATGQGVRETQYF | TGTGCCACCGGACAGGGGGTGCGGGAGACCCAGTACTTC
TRBJ1-2 | TRBV12-3/TRBV12-4 | . | . | CASSPSRGYTF | TGTGCCAGCAGTCCGTCTCGTGGCTACACCTTC
TRBJ1-1 | TRBV7-3 | TRBD1 | . | CASSLRQGPNTEAFF | TGTGCCAGCAGCTTAAGACAGGGGCCGAACACTGAAGCTTTCTTT
TRBJ2-5 | TRBV6-1 | TRBD2 | once | CASSERTSGLQETQYF | TGTGCCAGCAGTGAAAGGACTAGCGGGCTCCAAGAGACCCAGTACTTC
TRBJ1-6 | TRBV6-5 | . | . | CASSYGGAKSPLHF | TGTGCCAGCAGTTACGGGGGGGCGAAATCACCCCTCCACTTT
TRBJ1-3 | TRBV9 | TRBD1 | . | CASSERTGFGNTIYF | TGTGCCAGCAGCGAGCGGACAGGATTTGGAAACACCATATATTTT
TRBJ1-4 | TRBV9 | . | . | CASSVEATLPNEKLFF | TGTGCCAGCAGCGTAGAGGCGACACTTCCTAATGAAAAACTGTTTTTT
TRBJ2-1 | TRBV2 | TRBD2 | . | CASSGGLAGGNEQFF | TGTGCCAGCAGTGGCGGACTAGCGGGAGGTAATGAGCAGTTCTTC
TRBJ2-1 | TRBV3-1/TRBV3-2 | TRBD2 | . | CASSPQESSGSFNEQFF | TGTGCCAGCAGCCCTCAAGAGTCTAGCGGGAGTTTCAATGAGCAGTTCTTC
TRBJ1-3 | TRBV9 | TRBD1 | . | CASSVTGDSGNTIYF | TGTGCCAGCAGCGTGACAGGGGATTCTGGAAACACCATATATTTT
TRBJ1-2 | TRBV12-3/TRBV12-4 | TRBD1 | . | CASSGTGGYGYTF | TGTGCCAGCAGTGGGACAGGGGGTTATGGCTACACCTTC
TRBJ1-2 | TRBV2 | TRBD1 | . | CASRIWDSYGYTF | TGTGCCAGCAGAATTTGGGACAGCTATGGCTACACCTTC
TRBJ1-3 | TRBV9 | . | . | CASSAQGAVSGNTIYF | TGTGCCAGCAGCGCCCAGGGCGCCGTCTCTGGAAACACCATATATTTT
TRBJ1-2 | TRBV5-8 | . | . | CASSPKDARGGYTF | TGTGCCAGCAGCCCTAAGGATGCCCGGGGTGGCTACACCTTC
TRBJ2-1 | TRBV4-1 | TRBD2 | . | CASSQDRGGVWSRNEQFF | TGCGCCAGCAGCCAAGATCGGGGGGGAGTCTGGTCACGCAATGAGCAGTTCTTC
TRBJ2-1 | TRBV24-1 | TRBD2 | . | CATSDTTSGVTNEQFF | TGTGCCACCAGTGATACGACTAGCGGAGTAACTAATGAGCAGTTCTTC
TRBJ2-5 | TRBV23-1 | TRBD2 | once | CASSLAGLTETQYF | TGCGCCAGCAGTCTAGCGGGACTGACAGAGACCCAGTACTTC
TRBJ1-1 | TRBV7-9 | TRBD1 | . | CASSRQGGLPTEAFF | TGTGCCAGCAGCCGCCAGGGGGGCCTGCCGACTGAAGCTTTCTTT
TRBJ1-5 | TRBV6-1 | . | . | CASSEWRGSQPQHF | TGTGCCAGCAGTGAATGGCGGGGAAGTCAGCCCCAGCATTTT
TRBJ2-3 | TRBV29-1 | TRBD2 | . | CSATSGDTDTQYF | TGCAGCGCTACTAGCGGAGACACAGATACGCAGTATTTT
TRBJ1-5 | TRBV19 | . | . | CASRPTGKSNQPQHF | TGTGCCAGCCGCCCCACAGGAAAAAGCAATCAGCCCCAGCATTTT
TRBJ1-2 | TRBV19 | TRBD1 | . | CASRVGQGPSIYGYTF | TGTGCCAGTAGGGTGGGACAGGGGCCTTCTATTTATGGCTACACCTTC
TRBJ2-3 | TRBV28 | . | . | CASSLIWTSADTQYF | TGTGCCAGCAGTTTAATATGGACTTCTGCGGATACGCAGTATTTT
TRBJ2-1 | TRBV6-6 | . | . | CASEVGVFYNEQFF | TGTGCCAGCGAAGTTGGAGTTTTCTACAATGAGCAGTTCTTC
TRBJ2-2 | TRBV28 | . | . | CASSQTGELFF | TGTGCCAGCTCCCAGACCGGGGAGCTGTTTTTT
TRBJ1-1 | TRBV7-9 | . | . | CASSAYAGPGTEAFF | TGTGCCAGCAGCGCCTATGCTGGGCCAGGCACTGAAGCTTTCTTT
TRBJ2-3 | TRBV10-3 | . | . | CAISPTTDTQYF | TGTGCCATCAGCCCTACCACAGATACGCAGTATTTT
TRBJ1-1 | TRBV18 | TRBD1 | few | CASSQRTGEAFF | TGTGCCAGCTCCCAAAGGACAGGTGAGGCTTTCTTT
TRBJ2-2 | TRBV10-3 | . | . | CAISESGLANTGELFF | TGTGCCATCAGTGAGTCGGGGCTGGCGAACACCGGGGAGCTGTTTTTT
TRBJ1-4 | TRBV7-8 | . | . | CASSAYRAGNEKLFF | TGTGCCAGCAGCGCGTACAGGGCCGGTAACGAAAAACTGTTTTTT
TRBJ2-3 | TRBV7-3 | TRBD2 | . | CASSSRGGTDTQYF | TGTGCCAGCAGCTCCCGGGGGGGCACAGATACGCAGTATTTT
TRBJ1-1 | TRBV2 | . | . | CASSEDTVMNTEAFF | TGTGCCAGCAGTGAAGACACCGTCATGAACACTGAAGCTTTCTTT
TRBJ1-1 | TRBV6-5 | . | . | CASTKGFNTEAFF | TGTGCCAGCACCAAGGGGTTCAACACTGAAGCTTTCTTT
TRBJ1-5 | TRBV19 | . | . | CASSPYDRSNQPQHF | TGTGCCAGTAGTCCGTACGACAGAAGCAATCAGCCCCAGCATTTT
TRBJ1-1 | TRBV10-1 | . | . | CASSDGGAVNTEAFF | TGCGCCAGCTCTGACGGGGGGGCGGTGAACACTGAAGCTTTCTTT
TRBJ1-1 | TRBV28 | . | . | CASSLPTEAFF | TGTGCCAGCAGCCTCCCCACTGAAGCTTTCTTT
TRBJ1-2 | TRBV2 | . | . | CASSEGQGTIYGYTF | TGTGCCAGCAGTGAAGGGCAGGGGACGATCTATGGCTACACCTTC
TRBJ2-6 | TRBV19 | . | few | CASSISGLGANVLTF | TGTGCCAGTAGTATTAGTGGGCTTGGGGCCAACGTCCTGACTTTC
TRBJ2-2 | TRBV5-1 | . | . | CASSRAGSLPGELFF | TGCGCCAGCAGCCGTGCGGGATCTTTACCCGGGGAGCTGTTTTTT
TRBJ1-2 | TRBV6-1 | . | . | CASSESQGVGGYTF | TGTGCCAGCAGTGAATCACAGGGAGTGGGTGGCTACACCTTC
TRBJ2-5 | TRBV7-8 | . | . | CASSPQETQYF | TGTGCCAGCAGCCCACAGGAGACCCAGTACTTC
TRBJ1-2 | TRBV11-2 | . | . | CASSLVAGYGYTF | TGTGCCAGCAGCTTAGTAGCTGGCTATGGCTACACCTTC
TRBJ2-1 | TRBV4-1 | TRBD2 | . | CASSLTFGGSGGNEQFF | TGCGCCAGCAGCCTAACCTTTGGCGGGAGTGGAGGTAATGAGCAGTTCTTC
TRBJ2-3 | TRBV5-1 | TRBD2 | . | CASSLALAGGSTDTQYF | TGCGCCAGCAGCTTGGCCCTAGCGGGAGGGAGCACAGATACGCAGTATTTT
TRBJ2-2 | TRBV28 | . | . | CASSKTGYTGELFF | TGTGCCAGCAGCAAGACAGGTTACACCGGGGAGCTGTTTTTT